These 20 T cell receptor beta chains were all obtained from the same sample, sequenced in a study of beta chain features in type 1 diabetes. Study-wide findings and caveats: In every one of the four CD4+ subsets, TCRB CDR3s were moderately but significantly shorter in Type 1 diabetes patients.

Expressed TCRB transcripts were sequenced because the entire RNA isolate underwent reverse transcription. The data were produced by immunoSEQ multiplex PCR, yet TCRdb's version contains in-frame clones alone and is incomplete. Among 500,000 to 850,000 clones listed, 11% to 15% were seen once. Their antigens are not known. The specimen was naive CD4+ T cells from blood. The receptors originated from a man between 18 and 35 years old with type 1 diabetes.

This clone occurred a few times. The chain employs TRBV9 and TRBJ1-3, with unresolved D. Trimming removed 3 bases from V and 5 bases from J, with 6 bases in between. The length of the CDR3 is 12 residues. Germline CDR1 reads SGDLS; CDR2 reads YYNGEE. The CDR3 protein is CASSAIRNTIYF. As DNA, the CDR3 is TGTGCCAGCAGCGCCATTCGAAACACCATATATTTT. Filled out from reference TRBV9 and TRBJ1-3, the complete variable domain reads DSGVTQTPKHLITATGQRVTLRCSPRSGDLSVYWYQQSLDQGLQFLIQYYNGEERAKGNILERFSAQQFPDLHSELNLSSLELGDSALYFCASSAIRNTIYFGEGSWLTVV.

This clone was seen a handful of times. This chain uses TRBV2 with TRBJ1-5, with D possibly being TRBD1 (6 bases). CDR3 length: 15 amino acids. V lost 5 bases and J 0 bases, leaving 11 bases between the germline ends. Germline loops: CDR1 SNHLY, CDR2 FYNNEI. CDR3 bases: TGTGCCAGCAGTCTCAGGGGATATAGCAATCAGCCCCAGCATTTT. Encoded protein: CASSLRGYSNQPQHF.

To note about this clone: Compared with germline, one end of the junction differs, possibly owing to a read error. The chain is built from TRBV4-2 and TRBJ1-2, with 7 positions matching TRBD1. Germline-derived CDR1 and CDR2 are LGHNA and YNFKEQ. CDR3 length: 15 residues. The CDR3 DNA reads TGTGCCTGCAGCCAAGATGAGGGGGCTGGCTATGGCTACACCTTC. Translating it yields CACSQDEGAGYGYTF.

The chain joins TRBV7-9 to TRBJ1-2; a possible D gene is TRBD1 (5 bases). V was shortened by 5 bases and J by 9 bases, with 16 bases between the two germline ends. CDR1 and CDR2 (germline): SEHNR, FQNEAQ (reference sequence). The CDR3 is 13 residues long. CDR3 sequence: CASSPTAGQSYTF. The CDR3 coding sequence is TGTGCCAGCAGCCCGACCGCGGGGCAAAGCTACACCTTC.

CDR3 nucleotide sequence: TGTGCCAGCAGAAAGGGGGGGGACCTCAACGATAGCACAGATACGCAGTATTTT. It encodes CASRKGGDLNDSTDTQYF. The V gene is TRBV6-8, the J gene TRBJ2-3, with a weak D call TRBD2 (7 bases). The germline CDR1 and CDR2 sequences are MNHGY and SAAAGT. Between the trimmed V and J ends, which lost 6 bases and 0 bases, there was a span of 22 bases. This CDR3 contains 18 residues.

The chain carries TRBV7-2 and TRBJ1-2, with D hard to call. Germline-derived CDR1 and CDR2 are SGHTA and FQGNSA. The V end lost 1 base, the J end lost 7 bases, and 13 bases lay between the germline ends. The CDR3 runs to 14 residues. DNA of the CDR3: TGTGCCAGCAGCTTAGGAATATCCCCCCCTGGCTACACCTTC. This codes for CASSLGISPPGYTF.

This clone was observed a few times. The chain is built from TRBV18 and TRBJ1-4; D gene unclear. This CDR3 is 13 amino acids long. Germline CDR1 reads KGHSH; CDR2 reads LQKENI. V was trimmed by 5 bases and J by 4 bases, leaving 8 bases between them. CDR3 sequence reads: CASSEDLNEKLFF. In DNA form, the CDR3 reads TGTGCCAGCTCAGAGGACCTTAATGAAAAACTGTTTTTT.

DNA for the CDR3: TGTGCCAGCAGTTCCCGCAGTCGAACCGGGGAGCTGTTTTTT. This codes for CASSSRSRTGELFF. The gene calls are TRBV28 and TRBJ2-2; D gene uncertain. CDR1 and CDR2 from the germline V gene are MDHEN and SYDVKM. The CDR3 spans 14 residues. The ends were cut back, 4 bases at V and 5 bases at J, with 11 bases in the middle.

This chain joins TRBV5-4 and TRBJ1-1; TRBD1 might be the D (5 bases). The length of the CDR3 is 13 residues. V lost 3 bases and J 8 bases, leaving 14 bases between the germline ends. The germline V gene has CDR1 SGHNT and CDR2 YYREEE (reference sequence). CDR3 DNA sequence: TGTGCCAGCAGCTCAGAGATGGGGGGGGAAGCTTTCTTT. Translation: CASSSEMGGEAFF.

This clone was observed a handful of times. The rearrangement links TRBV2 to TRBJ1-2; no reliable D call. The CDR3 runs to 13 residues. Germline assignment: CDR1 SNHLY and CDR2 FYNNEI. V was shortened by 7 bases and J by 3 bases, with 12 bases between the two germline ends. The CDR3 sequence: CASTTRGYYGYTF. As DNA, the CDR3 is TGTGCCAGCACCACTCGGGGTTACTATGGCTACACCTTC.

V usage is TRBV27 and J usage is TRBJ2-1; D is unclear. V was cut by 5 bases and J by 2 bases, with 13 bases left in between. This CDR3 contains 15 residues. Germline V gene data show CDR1 as MNHEY and CDR2 as SMNVEV (reference sequence). The CDR3 DNA reads TGTGCCAGCAGTCCCCGGATCTGGGCCTACAATGAGCAGTTCTTC. Its translation is CASSPRIWAYNEQFF.

The CDR3 DNA is TGCAGCGTTACCAAAGAGGGCCTAGATACGCAGTATTTT. As protein: CSVTKEGLDTQYF. The chain joins TRBV29-1 to TRBJ2-3; weak D call: TRBD2 (5 bases). V was clipped by 5 bases and J by 5 bases, with 14 bases between them. The CDR3 spans 13 residues. Germline V CDR1 and CDR2: SQVTM, ANQGSEA.

V and J are TRBV30 and TRBJ2-1; TRBD2 agrees at 15 bases. Germline assignment: CDR1 GTSNPN and CDR2 SVGIG (reference sequence). CDR3 length equals 17 residues. J lost 5 bases, V lost 4 bases, and 9 bases had no gene match. Here the CDR3 reads CAWTPTRTSGGDNEQFF. The DNA of the CDR3 is TGTGCCTGGACCCCTACTAGGACTAGCGGGGGGGACAATGAGCAGTTCTTC.

As regards this clone: The sample holds other DNA sequences that translate to the same CDR3. This chain links TRBV5-1 with TRBJ2-3; D might be TRBD2 (5 bases). This CDR3 comprises 15 residues. V was shortened by 0 bases and J by 0 bases, with 8 bases between the two germline ends. CDR1 and CDR2 from the germline V gene are SGHRS and YFSETQ. The CDR3 region has the DNA TGCGCCAGCAGCTTGGCGGCGGGCAGCACAGATACGCAGTATTTT. Translating gives CASSLAAGSTDTQYF.

A few counts support this clone. The chain links TRBV29-1 to TRBJ1-4; D is unresolved. Germline CDR1 reads SQVTM; CDR2 reads ANQGSEA. Trimming removed 4 bases at V and 4 bases at J, with 10 bases between. The CDR3 loop spans 13 amino acids. The CDR3 DNA follows: TGCAGCGTTGCAAGGGCCGGTAATGAAAAACTGTTTTTT. Translation gives CSVARAGNEKLFF.

The V gene is TRBV18, the J gene TRBJ2-5; 9 nucleotides line up with TRBD1. CDR1 and CDR2 (germline): KGHSH, LQKENI. The V and J ends lost 3 bases and 3 bases, in that order; junction bases with no gene match: 2. The CDR3 extends over 14 amino acids. The CDR3 DNA reads as TGTGCCAGCTCACCCACAGGGGGCAAAGAGACCCAGTACTTC. This gives the protein CASSPTGGKETQYF.

The chain links TRBV5-1 to TRBJ2-1; TRBD1 is a possible D gene (5 bases). The V gene's germline CDR1 is SGHRS and CDR2 YFSETQ. V was clipped by 0 bases and J by 6 bases, with 13 bases between them. The CDR3 runs 15 residues. Here the CDR3 DNA reads TGCGCCAGCAGCTTGGTCTTGTCAGGGATCAATGAGCAGTTCTTC. The encoded protein is CASSLVLSGINEQFF. The full variable domain, with the rest looked up from reference TRBV5-1 and TRBJ2-1, is KAGVTQTPRYLIKTRGQQVTLSCSPISGHRSVSWYQQTPGQGLQFLFEYFSETQRNKGNFPGRFSGRQFSNSRSEMNVSTLELGDSALYLCASSLVLSGINEQFFGPGTRLTVL.

The V call is TRBV30, the J call TRBJ2-1; maybe TRBD1 (6 bases). The CDR3 contains 13 residues. Between the trimmed V and J ends, which lost 5 bases and 5 bases, there was a span of 13 bases. CDR1 and CDR2 from the germline V gene are GTSNPN and SVGIG (reference sequence). This CDR3 is CAWGGAGDNEQFF. The CDR3 nucleotides are TGTGCCTGGGGTGGCGCAGGGGACAATGAGCAGTTCTTC.

This clone came up a few times. The chain employs TRBV11-1 and TRBJ2-2, with a tentative D call TRBD1 (5 bases). CDR1 and CDR2 from the germline V gene are SGHAT and FQDESV (reference sequence). The ends were cut back, 7 bases at V and 7 bases at J, with 16 bases in the middle. This CDR3 contains 14 residues. Here the CDR3 reads CASTAWGDGGELFF. As DNA, the CDR3 is TGTGCCAGCACCGCTTGGGGCGACGGCGGGGAGCTGTTTTTT.

Worth noting for this clone: Other DNA sequences in this sample translate to the same CDR3. J is TRBJ1-1 and V is TRBV30; a weak D match, TRBD1 (5 bases). The CDR3 loop spans 15 amino acids. Germline V gene lookup returns CDR1 GTSNPN and CDR2 SVGIG (reference sequence). Trimming removed 0 bases from V and 0 bases from J, with 11 bases in between. The CDR3 nucleotides read TGTGCCTGGAGTGTGGGGGGAAACATGAACACTGAAGCTTTCTTT. It yields the protein CAWSVGGNMNTEAFF.